This TCR beta chain was captured by sequencing in a study of control samples from healthy donors and cancer patients. The V end was cut by 5 bases, the J end by 2 bases, with 13 bases between. The CDR3 runs to 14 residues. CDR1 and CDR2 (germline): SEHNR, FQNEAQ (reference sequence). This table comes from immunoSEQ multiplex PCR, and its TCRdb copy is limited to in-frame clones, with some not included. The sample lists 350,000 to 450,000 clones; around nine tenths were seen once. The specimen was PBMCs. This TCR was sampled from a middle-aged man with head and neck cancer. This chain connects TRBV7-9 to TRBJ2-7, with D perhaps matching TRBD1 or TRBD2 (5 bases each). CDR3 sequence reads: CASSPFGTAYEQYF. Written as DNA, the CDR3 is TGTGCCAGCAGCCCATTCGGGACCGCCTACGAGCAGTACTTC. Full variable domain (missing parts from reference TRBV7-9 and TRBJ2-7): DTGVSQNPRHKITKRGQNVTFRCDPISEHNRLYWYRQTLGQGPEFLTYFQNEAQLEKSRLLSDRFSAERPKGSFSTLEIQRTEQGDSAMYLCASSPFGTAYEQYFGPGTRLTVT.